This T cell receptor (beta chain) is from a study of shared clonotypes between healthy human individuals. The protocol was immunoSEQ multiplex PCR, while the TCRdb copy is restricted to in-frame clones and leaves out a portion. The data show hundreds of thousands of clones, around 96% seen once. Findings of the study overall: Larger estimated richness was generally recorded for naive subsets relative to memory subsets. The study found lower generation probabilities in non-shared clonotypes than in those shared by all four donors. An anticipated effect of sequencing depth on clonotype sharing among donors was recognized.

As defined, naive CD8 cells were CD45RO-negative and positively selected for CCR7, with terminally differentiated effector memory CD45RA+ cells excluded. Germline V gene lookup returns CDR1 MDHEN and CDR2 SYDVKM. V shed 2 bases and J shed 8 bases, with 12 bases lying between them. The CDR3 is 13 amino acids. This clone occurred once. The antigen is not known. The origin of this receptor is a woman under 40 in good health. The chain links TRBV28 to TRBJ1-2; D is unclear. The specimen was naive CD8+ T cells sorted from blood. In DNA form, the CDR3 reads TGTGCCAGCAGTTTAGTGCCCTATGAGGGCTACACCTTC. Translating gives CASSLVPYEGYTF.